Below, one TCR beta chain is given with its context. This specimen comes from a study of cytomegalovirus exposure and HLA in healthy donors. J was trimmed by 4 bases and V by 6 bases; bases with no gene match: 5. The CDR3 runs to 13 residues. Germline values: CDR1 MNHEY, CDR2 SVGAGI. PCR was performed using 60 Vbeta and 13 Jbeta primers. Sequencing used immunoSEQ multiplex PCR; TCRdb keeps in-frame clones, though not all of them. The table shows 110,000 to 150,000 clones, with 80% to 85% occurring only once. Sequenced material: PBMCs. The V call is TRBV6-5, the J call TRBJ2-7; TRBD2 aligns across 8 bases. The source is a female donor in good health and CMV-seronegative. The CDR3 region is CASSGGRLYEQYF. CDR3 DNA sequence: TGTGCCAGCAGCGGCGGGAGGCTATACGAGCAGTACTTC.